These T cell receptor beta chains were read from a single sample in a study of cytotoxic CD8 clonotypes in ibrutinib-treated CLL. This table comes from immunoSEQ multiplex PCR, and its TCRdb copy is limited to in-frame clones, with some not included. The table lists 250,000 to 350,000 clones, roughly four fifths of them singletons. Here the sequenced sample was PBMCs, taken at disease progression, from a patient treated with ibrutinib. These receptors all stem from a human donor with chronic lymphocytic leukemia. The conserved cysteine and the conserved F or W are not part of the CDR3 here. The D gene is left open where the match is weak.

d_call | j_call | v_call | cdr3_aa
NA | TRBJ2-7 | TRBV5-4 | ASSWDGLGEQY
TRBD2 | TRBJ2-3 | TRBV29-1 | SDLAGRHTDTQY
NA | TRBJ2-7 | TRBV2 | ASRVGQSSYEQY
NA | TRBJ2-7 | TRBV4-1 | ASSLYPAGYEQY
TRBD2 | TRBJ2-7 | TRBV2 | ASSVAGVVYEQY
TRBD1 | TRBJ1-6 | TRBV5-6 | ASSLFRGQGFSPLH
NA | TRBJ2-3 | TRBV7-2 | ASSLVGRSRTDTQY
NA | TRBJ2-3 | TRBV27 | ASSLLADPADTQY
TRBD1 | TRBJ2-1 | TRBV10-3 | AISESDRGQYNEQF
NA | TRBJ1-1 | TRBV20-1 | SAPDSREAF
NA | TRBJ2-7 | TRBV10-3 | AISDDRGDRQY
NA | TRBJ2-5 | TRBV20-1 | SAIGQGTQY
NA | TRBJ2-5 | TRBV27 | ASRRQAGPYQETQY
NA | TRBJ1-1 | TRBV5-6 | ASSANPGTEAF